This record covers a single T cell receptor (beta chain). The antigen remains unidentified. The sample originates from a study of Ad26.COV2.S vaccination and SARS-CoV-2 variants. Findings and caveats of the study: It was vaccine recipients, not placebo recipients, who had the higher spike-specific TCR breadth.

Stated treatment: around 19 received Ad26.COV2.S at low or high dose, single or two shots; roughly 5 received placebo; per-sample allocation not given. It was on day 63 after the first vaccine or placebo injection that samples were taken. The CDR3 extends over 15 amino acids. CDR1 is SGHTA, CDR2 FQGNSA, per germline. J gave up 1 base and V 5 bases, and 5 bases lay outside the gene matches. The protocol was immunoSEQ multiplex PCR, while the TCRdb copy is restricted to in-frame clones and leaves out a portion. This table has some 270,000 clones, about 83% appearing once. The input for sequencing was peripheral blood, taken in a trial of Ad26.COV2.S vaccine versus placebo. This chain joins TRBV7-2 and TRBJ2-3, with TRBD2 identical over 8 bases. The sequence derives from a person between 18 and 65 years old who received the Ad26.COV2.S COVID-19 vaccine or a placebo. The CDR3 sequence is CASSARGGGTDTQYF. CDR3 nucleotide sequence: TGTGCCAGCAGCGCACGGGGGGGCGGCACAGATACGCAGTATTTT.